The 6 T cell receptor beta chains given below trace back to one sample, sequenced in a study of long-term antiretroviral therapy in people with HIV. Survey level was the resolution at which the v3.0 immunoSEQ assay ran. Profiling relied on immunoSEQ multiplex PCR, and the TCRdb table lists in-frame clones only, not all of them. The table records about 22,000 clones, 80% to 90% of them present only once. Here the sequenced sample was unsorted PBMCs, taken 0.1 years before starting antiretroviral therapy. Source of these receptors: a man aged 18 to 29 with HIV.

This chain links TRBV5-4 with TRBJ2-2; possible D gene TRBD1, 6 bases. The germline V gene has CDR1 SGHNT and CDR2 YYREEE (reference sequence). The length of the CDR3 is 16 residues. V dropped 4 bases and J dropped 1 base, with 14 bases sitting between them. The CDR3 nucleotides read TGTGCCAGCAGCATGCCGGGACAAGGGAACACCGGGGAGCTGTTTTTT. This translates into CASSMPGQGNTGELFF.

V and J are TRBV4-2 and TRBJ2-3, with 9 bases that match TRBD2. The CDR3 runs to 16 residues. CDR1 LGHNA and CDR2 YNFKEQ come from the germline V gene. Germline trimming cut 0 bases from V and 5 bases from J; bases unmatched to any gene: 6. CDR3 nucleotides: TGTGCCAGCAGCCAAGAGGAAGCGGGGGGCCAAGATACGCAGTATTTT. Its translation is CASSQEEAGGQDTQYF.

The chain has TRBV2 and TRBJ2-5; 7 bases align to TRBD2. Germline V gene sequence: CDR1 SNHLY, CDR2 FYNNEI. The CDR3 runs to 13 residues. V shed 3 bases, J shed 7 bases, and the junction held 5 bases outside the gene matches. The CDR3 is CASSEGGGATQYF. The CDR3 nucleotides read TGTGCCAGCAGTGAGGGGGGGGGAGCGACCCAGTACTTC.

The chain recombines TRBV7-2 with TRBJ2-5; D remains unclear. This CDR3 spans 11 amino acids. V dropped 8 bases and J dropped 2 bases, with 6 bases sitting between them. The germline V gene encodes CDR1 SGHTA and CDR2 FQGNSA. CDR3 region: CASRQQETQYF. The CDR3 DNA is TGTGCCAGCCGACAACAAGAGACCCAGTACTTC.

In its sample, this clone was seen once. The CDR3 region has the DNA TGTGCCAGCAGTTACTCCAACTTCAATGAGCAGTTCTTC. It is translated as CASSYSNFNEQFF. The V call is TRBV6-5, the J call TRBJ2-1; unclear D gene. Per germline, CDR1 MNHEY and CDR2 SVGAGI. The CDR3 is 13 residues long. V was cut by 0 bases and J by 6 bases, with 6 bases left in between.

The J gene is TRBJ2-7, the V gene TRBV6-1; D remains unclear. Trimming pared 6 bases from V and 3 bases from J, leaving 6 bases between. CDR3 length equals 11 residues. Germline V gives CDR1 MNHNS, CDR2 SASEGT. This CDR3 is CASSPLYEQYF. The DNA for the CDR3 is TGTGCCAGCAGCCCGCTCTACGAGCAGTACTTC.